The 9 T cell receptor beta chains below come from one sample, sequenced in a study of cytomegalovirus exposure and HLA in healthy donors. PCR primers comprised 60 Vbeta and 13 Jbeta primers. Clones were read by immunoSEQ multiplex PCR, and TCRdb kept only the in-frame ones, dropping some. The repertoire holds some 100,000 clones, with 65% to 80% as singletons. The sequenced material came from PBMCs. The source is a woman aged 45-60 years in good health and CMV-seropositive.

V and J are TRBV5-4 and TRBJ2-7, with 10 bases lining up with TRBD1. Per germline, CDR1 SGHNT and CDR2 YYREEE (reference sequence). This CDR3 region has 16 residues. J lost 4 bases, V lost 3 bases, and 10 bases had no gene match. The CDR3 region is CASSSPYGTGVYEQYF. CDR3 in DNA: TGTGCCAGCAGCTCCCCGTATGGGACAGGGGTATACGAGCAGTACTTC.

This clone has only a few counts. The rearrangement joins TRBV9 to TRBJ1-4; possible D gene TRBD1, 5 bases. The V and J ends lost 0 bases and 7 bases respectively, with 16 bases between them. Germline values: CDR1 SGDLS, CDR2 YYNGEE. The CDR3 is made up of 16 amino acids. The CDR3 DNA follows: TGTGCCAGCAGCGTAGGCGGTGGGCAGGGAGGTGAAAAACTGTTTTTT. The encoded protein is CASSVGGGQGGEKLFF.

The chain employs TRBV6-1 and TRBJ1-1, with TRBD1 as a possible D gene (5 bases). V lost 4 bases and J lost 6, with 15 bases in between. The CDR3 consists of 14 residues. CDR1 MNHNS and CDR2 SASEGT come from the germline V gene. CDR3 nucleotide sequence: TGTGCCAGCAGTGTACGTACAGGAAGCGCTGAAGCTTTCTTT. It codes for CASSVRTGSAEAFF.

This clone was observed a single time. The rearrangement joins TRBV6-6 to TRBJ1-3, with D possibly matching TRBD1 (5 bases). The CDR3 covers 13 residues. In germline, CDR1 is MNHNY, CDR2 SVGAGI (reference sequence). V was shortened by 5 bases and J by 9 bases, with 14 bases between the two germline ends. The CDR3 loop is CASSDSSVGTIYF. The CDR3 DNA reads as TGTGCCAGCAGTGACAGTTCGGTCGGCACCATATATTTT.

The J gene is TRBJ2-3, the V gene TRBV27; D remains ambiguous. V shed 7 bases and J shed 5 bases, with 7 bases lying between them. CDR1 and CDR2 from the germline V gene are MNHEY and SMNVEV (reference sequence). The CDR3 totals 11 residues. The CDR3 reads CASMEKDTQYF. The CDR3 region has the DNA TGTGCCAGCATGGAGAAAGATACGCAGTATTTT.

In its sample, this clone was seen a few times. The chain carries TRBV30 and TRBJ2-2; a possible D gene is TRBD1 (6 bases). The V gene lost 0 bases and the J gene lost 7 bases, with 9 bases spanning the gap. The CDR3 is made up of 13 amino acids. Germline CDR1 GTSNPN, CDR2 SVGIG (reference sequence). The CDR3 region is CAWSVQGIGELFF. Here the CDR3 DNA reads TGTGCCTGGAGTGTCCAGGGGATCGGGGAGCTGTTTTTT. The full variable domain, in which reference TRBV30 and TRBJ2-2 provide the parts outside the CDR3, is SQTIHQWPATLVQPVGSPLSLECTVEGTSNPNLYWYRQAAGRGLQLLFYSVGIGQISSEVPQNLSASRPQDRQFILSSKKLLLSDSGFYLCAWSVQGIGELFFGEGSRLTVL.

The chain is built from TRBV30 and TRBJ2-7, with 10 bases aligning to TRBD2. The V gene end was trimmed by 0 bases and the J gene end by 3 bases; junction bases not matched to a gene: 5. Germline lookup yields CDR1 GTSNPN and CDR2 SVGIG (reference sequence). The CDR3 consists of 15 residues. CDR3: CAWSVTASGGYEQYF. CDR3 coding DNA: TGTGCCTGGAGTGTAACGGCTAGCGGGGGCTACGAGCAGTACTTC.

The V gene is TRBV5-4, the J gene TRBJ2-1, with a tentative D call TRBD2 (5 bases). The germline gives CDR1 SGHNT, CDR2 YYREEE (reference sequence). Trimming left V 2 bases short and J 7 bases short, with 13 bases between. This CDR3 has 14 amino acids. The chain's CDR3 is CASSFSRDSNEQFF. The CDR3 DNA reads as TGTGCCAGCAGCTTCAGCCGGGATTCTAATGAGCAGTTCTTC. Full variable domain (outside the CDR3, taken from reference TRBV5-4 and TRBJ2-1): ETGVTQSPTHLIKTRGQQVTLRCSSQSGHNTVSWYQQALGQGPQFIFQYYREEENGRGNFPPRFSGLQFPNYSSELNVNALELDDSALYLCASSFSRDSNEQFFGPGTRLTVL.

The chain is built from TRBV19 and TRBJ2-1; TRBD2 agrees at 15 bases. J lost 8 bases, V lost 7 bases, and 9 bases had no gene match. CDR3 length: 16 amino acids. CDR1 is LNHDA and CDR2 is SQIVND in the germline V gene (reference sequence). The CDR3: CASKPGTSGRIDEQFF. CDR3 nucleotides: TGTGCCAGTAAACCCGGGACTAGCGGGAGGATCGATGAGCAGTTCTTC. Based on the CDR3 plus reference TRBV19 and TRBJ2-1, the full variable domain is DGGITQSPKYLFRKEGQNVTLSCEQNLNHDAMYWYRQDPGQGLRLIYYSQIVNDFQKGDIAEGYSVSREKKESFPLTVTSAQKNPTAFYLCASKPGTSGRIDEQFFGPGTRLTVL.